The sequence of this T cell receptor (beta chain) was determined in a study of blood T cell repertoires in COVID-19. Across the study: COVID-19 samples from acute and convalescent phases originated in the United States, Italy and Spain.

Profiling relied on immunoSEQ multiplex PCR, and the TCRdb table lists in-frame clones only, not all of them. The repertoire holds 150,000 to 200,000 clones, with approximately 80% as singletons. Recovered status applied to Cohort 3 donors who had two consecutive negative PCRs. It also applied to those with clearance or with symptom resolution. CDR3 length: 15 amino acids. CDR1 is SGHRS, CDR2 YFSETQ, per germline. V lost 0 bases and J 4 bases, leaving 11 bases between the germline ends. This clonotype was sampled from a man aged 45-65 years who had recovered from COVID-19. The rearrangement links TRBV5-1 to TRBJ1-5, with no clear D. The sequenced material came from PBMCs or T cells enriched from blood (not recorded which). CDR3 sequence reads: CASSLESPVNQPQHF. The DNA for the CDR3 is TGCGCCAGCAGCTTGGAAAGTCCGGTTAATCAGCCCCAGCATTTT.